The T cell receptor beta chain described here comes from a study of tumor-infiltrating lymphocytes in primary liver carcinoma. General study findings and limits: Whereas tumor region pairs overlapped more, tumor-adjacent and tumor-blood pairs overlapped less. Compared with blood, tumor repertoires held significantly more in their top 250 clones.

The CDR3 sequence is 14 residues long. V lost 8 bases to trimming and J lost 2 bases, with 15 bases between them. CDR1 and CDR2 from the germline V gene are MNHNS and SASEGT. Synthesis of TCR beta cDNA was carried out from 450 to 500 ng total RNA with a constant-region primer. Three nested multiplex PCR rounds, a slightly modified ARM-PCR, produced the libraries for TCR beta. The study ran its first two PCR rounds for approximately 11 cycles each, using TRBV1-TRBV30 forward primers and a C-beta reverse primer. Via MiXCR, TCRdb re-called the multiplex PCR reads, giving one row per CDR3 protein. The sample holds around 100,000 distinct CDR3 sequences, 55% to 80% seen once. For each extraction, RNA and DNA were obtained together from 20-30 mg of unsorted bulk tissue. Surgical resection served as treatment for the primary liver carcinoma of these patients. More than 85% viable tumor cells made up every tumor sample.

This clonotype appeared a few times. The antigen is not known. The chain is built from TRBV6-1 and TRBJ1-1; weak D call: TRBD1 (6 bases). The clonotype was recovered from a woman in her sixties with primary liver carcinoma and hepatitis B virus infection. The sample comprised liver tumor tissue from sampling region 2. The sample's subset: tumor region T2, inferior pole. The CDR3 reads CASRGGRFNTEAFF. The CDR3 DNA follows: TGTGCCAGCCGGGGGGGGCGATTCAACACTGAAGCTTTCTTT.